What follows are 28 T cell receptor beta chains derived from one specimen sequenced in a study of blood T cell repertoires in COVID-19. Generated by immunoSEQ multiplex PCR, the TCRdb table keeps only in-frame clones and is missing some. The sample holds under 350,000 clones, roughly 90% seen once. Sequenced material: peripheral blood. These receptor sequences come from a woman younger than 45 with COVID-19, enrolled during active disease.

J is TRBJ2-7 and V is TRBV6-5; 10 positions agree with TRBD2. The CDR3 length is 14 residues. The J segment lost 7 bases and the V segment lost 6 bases, leaving 9 bases of the junction unmatched. The germline V gene has CDR1 MNHEY and CDR2 SVGAGI. CDR3 sequence reads: CASSRTSGIGEQYF. CDR3 nucleotide sequence: TGTGCCAGCAGCAGAACTAGCGGGATAGGTGAGCAGTACTTC.

The gene calls are TRBV5-1 and TRBJ2-3; D is perhaps TRBD1 (5 bases). This CDR3 has 15 amino acids. The V end was cut by 2 bases, the J end by 1 base, with 11 bases between. Germline V gene sequence: CDR1 SGHRS, CDR2 YFSETQ. This CDR3 reads CASSFWQGRTDTQYF. The CDR3 nucleotides are TGCGCCAGCAGCTTCTGGCAGGGTCGCACAGATACGCAGTATTTT.

J is TRBJ2-7 and V is TRBV30, with 9 bases fitting TRBD1. Trimming at V came to 3 bases and at J to 5 bases, leaving 2 bases not matched to a gene. Looked up from germline, CDR1 is GTSNPN and CDR2 is SVGIG (reference sequence). The CDR3 runs to 12 residues. The CDR3, as DNA: TGTGCCTGGAGCCGGACAGGGGACGAGCAGTACTTC. This gives the protein CAWSRTGDEQYF.

This clone was seen only once. The V gene is TRBV5-4, the J gene TRBJ2-1; 9 bases are a match to TRBD2. The CDR3 length is 16 residues. CDR1 SGHNT and CDR2 YYREEE come from the germline V gene (reference sequence). V dropped 3 bases and J dropped 8; count of bases not matched to a gene: 12. CDR3 region: CASSSAGTSFVDEQFF. CDR3 DNA: TGTGCCAGCAGCTCGGCCGGGACTAGCTTTGTCGATGAGCAGTTCTTC.

This clone was seen a handful of times. The CDR3 region has the DNA TGCAGCGTTCGGGTGACGGACTTATTTTCGCCCCAGCATTTT. It translates to CSVRVTDLFSPQHF. V gene TRBV29-1 combines with J gene TRBJ1-5; D uncertain. Germline-derived CDR1 and CDR2 are SQVTM and ANQGSEA. CDR3 length equals 14 residues. Trimming cost V 5 bases and J 9 bases, with 20 bases left between them.

The V gene is TRBV24-1, the J gene TRBJ2-7, with TRBD1 matching over 8 bases. Germline CDR1 is KGHDR and CDR2 is SFDVKD. The junction had 4 bases not matched to a gene; V was cut back by 4 bases and J by 0 bases. This CDR3 spans 15 amino acids. As DNA, the CDR3 is TGTGCCACCAGTGAAACCGGGACAGGCTCCTACGAGCAGTACTTC. This sequence encodes CATSETGTGSYEQYF.

V is TRBV19 and J is TRBJ2-3; D gene uncertain. CDR3 size: 16 residues. V was trimmed by 4 bases and J by 5 bases, leaving 19 bases between them. Germline V lookup: CDR1 LNHDA, CDR2 SQIVND (reference sequence). The CDR3 DNA reads as TGTGCCAGTAGTACAAGACCCCCCTGGAGTGGAGATACGCAGTATTTT. Translating gives CASSTRPPWSGDTQYF.

The chain combines TRBV13 with TRBJ1-1; D gene unclear. V was trimmed by 0 bases and J by 5 bases, leaving 10 bases between them. Looked up from germline, CDR1 is PRHDT and CDR2 is FYEKMQ (reference sequence). There are 14 residues in the CDR3. The CDR3 DNA follows: TGTGCCAGCAGCTTAGGCCAGGAGGAGACTGAAGCTTTCTTT. Protein: CASSLGQEETEAFF. The whole variable domain, filled in from reference TRBV13 and TRBJ1-1, reads AAGVIQSPRHLIKEKRETATLKCYPIPRHDTVYWYQQGPGQDPQFLISFYEKMQSDKGSIPDRFSAQQFSDYHSELNMSSLELGDSALYFCASSLGQEETEAFFGQGTRLTVV.

The J gene is TRBJ1-1, the V gene TRBV7-9; no clear D gene. Germline loops: CDR1 SEHNR, CDR2 FQNEAQ (reference sequence). The CDR3 contains 11 residues. With 5 bases removed from V and 8 bases from J, the gap between germline ends came to 9 bases. CDR3 sequence: CASSRVEEAFF. CDR3 sequence (DNA): TGTGCCAGCAGCCGAGTCGAGGAAGCTTTCTTT. Filled out from reference TRBV7-9 and TRBJ1-1, the complete variable domain reads DTGVSQNPRHKITKRGQNVTFRCDPISEHNRLYWYRQTLGQGPEFLTYFQNEAQLEKSRLLSDRFSAERPKGSFSTLEIQRTEQGDSAMYLCASSRVEEAFFGQGTRLTVV.

This clone has just one count. V usage is TRBV4-2 and J usage is TRBJ2-1; TRBD1 aligns across 9 bases. This CDR3 has 15 residues. Germline trimming cut 3 bases from V and 8 bases from J; bases unmatched to any gene: 8. The germline V gene encodes CDR1 LGHNA and CDR2 YNFKEQ. CDR3 residues: CASSQGQGPEDEQFF. For the CDR3, the DNA is TGTGCCAGCAGCCAGGGACAGGGCCCCGAAGATGAGCAGTTCTTC.

The rearrangement joins TRBV4-1 to TRBJ2-2; tentatively, D is TRBD2 (5 bases). The germline CDR1 and CDR2 sequences are MGHRA and YSYEKL. V gave up 0 bases and J gave up 2 bases, with 10 bases separating them. The CDR3 contains 16 residues. This CDR3 is CASSQDGGGNTGELFF. DNA for the CDR3: TGCGCCAGCAGCCAAGACGGAGGAGGAAACACCGGGGAGCTGTTTTTT.

The V gene is TRBV18, the J gene TRBJ2-1; 14 nucleotides match TRBD2. The CDR3 extends over 15 amino acids. Trimming removed 6 bases from V and 5 bases from J; junction bases left unmatched: 3. The germline V gene has CDR1 KGHSH and CDR2 LQKENI. The CDR3 DNA reads as TGTGCCAGCTCGCAGGGACTAGCGGGAGACAATGAGCAGTTCTTC. Translating it yields CASSQGLAGDNEQFF. Supplemented by reference TRBV18 and TRBJ2-1, the full variable domain reads NAGVMQNPRHLVRRRGQEARLRCSPMKGHSHVYWYRQLPEEGLKFMVYLQKENIIDESGMPKERFSAEFPKEGPSILRIQQVVRGDSAAYFCASSQGLAGDNEQFFGPGTRLTVL.

The J gene is TRBJ1-4, the V gene TRBV11-2, with D unresolved. Germline CDR1 is SGHAT and CDR2 is FQNNGV. The V gene lost 5 bases and the J gene lost 8 bases, with 12 bases spanning the gap. CDR3 length: 13 residues. CDR3 coding DNA: TGTGCCAGCAGCCCCGGTTTTCCAGAAAAACTGTTTTTT. Protein: CASSPGFPEKLFF.

The chain uses TRBV20-1 and TRBJ2-3, with TRBD1 matching over 7 bases. The CDR3 sequence is 13 residues long. V lost 3 bases and J lost 9; bases outside the gene matches: 9. Germline CDR1 and CDR2: DFQATT and SNEGSKA (reference sequence). The CDR3 loop is CSASMGDSHTQYF. CDR3 nucleotides: TGCAGTGCTAGTATGGGGGACAGCCACACGCAGTATTTT.

V is TRBV18 and J is TRBJ2-4; D possibly corresponds to TRBD2 (5 bases). Germline V gene data show CDR1 as KGHSH and CDR2 as LQKENI. CDR3 length: 15 amino acids. V was trimmed by 3 bases and J by 2 bases, leaving 11 bases between them. The CDR3, as DNA: TGTGCCAGCTCACCCGAGGGTGGGTCCAAAAACATTCAGTACTTC. Residues: CASSPEGGSKNIQYF. The full variable domain, with the rest looked up from reference TRBV18 and TRBJ2-4, is NAGVMQNPRHLVRRRGQEARLRCSPMKGHSHVYWYRQLPEEGLKFMVYLQKENIIDESGMPKERFSAEFPKEGPSILRIQQVVRGDSAAYFCASSPEGGSKNIQYFGAGTRLSVL.

CDR3 DNA sequence: TGTGCCAGCAGTCTGCCCACTACTGGGGAGCAGTACTTC. Translating it yields CASSLPTTGEQYF. The V call is TRBV28, the J call TRBJ2-7; D remains unclear. CDR3 length equals 13 residues. The germline gives CDR1 MDHEN, CDR2 SYDVKM. Trimming shortened V by 5 bases and J by 7 bases, and 15 bases separated the two germline ends.

The chain has TRBV19 and TRBJ1-2, with TRBD1 as a possible D gene (6 bases). V was cut by 6 bases and J by 3 bases, with 14 bases left in between. Germline V gene sequence: CDR1 LNHDA, CDR2 SQIVND (reference sequence). CDR3 length equals 14 residues. DNA for the CDR3: TGTGCCAGTAGAGCTCCTGGGGGCCACTATGGCTACACCTTC. It codes for CASRAPGGHYGYTF.

The chain carries TRBV30 and TRBJ1-3; TRBD1 agrees at 11 bases. The V and J ends lost 5 bases and 4 bases, in that order; junction bases with no gene match: 7. The germline CDR1 and CDR2 sequences are GTSNPN and SVGIG (reference sequence). This CDR3 contains 15 residues. In DNA form, the CDR3 reads TGTGCCTGGGCCCTGGGACAGGGGGACGGAAACACCATATATTTT. It specifies CAWALGQGDGNTIYF.

V and J are TRBV5-4 and TRBJ2-1, with 7 nucleotides matching TRBD2. The CDR3 loop spans 14 amino acids. The ends lost 3 bases at V and 3 bases at J; junction bases unmatched: 3. The germline CDR1 and CDR2 sequences are SGHNT and YYREEE (reference sequence). Written as DNA, the CDR3 is TGTGCCAGCAGCTACGGGAGGAACTACAATGAGCAGTTCTTC. Its translation is CASSYGRNYNEQFF.

The gene calls are TRBV4-3 and TRBJ2-3; 9 positions agree with TRBD2. Germline CDR1 reads LGHNA; CDR2 reads YSLEER. CDR3 length: 17 residues. V gave up 0 bases and J gave up 2 bases; unmatched junction bases: 6. The CDR3 sequence: CASSQDWASGTTDTQYF. The CDR3 region has the DNA TGCGCCAGCAGCCAAGATTGGGCTAGCGGGACCACAGATACGCAGTATTTT.

This clone was seen more than once but under ten times. DNA for the CDR3: TGCGCCAGCAGCCAAACTAGGTTATTTGGCTACACCTTC. It specifies CASSQTRLFGYTF. J is TRBJ1-2 and V is TRBV4-3; D is ambiguous. Trimming took off 2 bases at V and 7 bases at J, with 11 bases between the two ends. The CDR3 is made up of 13 amino acids. Germline V gene lookup returns CDR1 LGHNA and CDR2 YSLEER.

This clone has only a few counts. The chain joins TRBV6-6 to TRBJ2-7; TRBD1 agrees at 7 bases. V shed 0 bases and J 3 bases; nucleotides not matched to a gene: 2. Per germline, CDR1 MNHNY and CDR2 SVGAGI (reference sequence). The CDR3 extends over 14 amino acids. The CDR3 DNA is TGTGCCAGCAGTTACTCGACAGGGAACTACGAGCAGTACTTC. Encoded protein: CASSYSTGNYEQYF.

The chain employs TRBV9 and TRBJ2-5, with a possible D match to TRBD2 (5 bases). CDR1 SGDLS and CDR2 YYNGEE come from the germline V gene. CDR3 length: 15 residues. V lost 0 bases and J 5 bases, leaving 14 bases between the germline ends. The CDR3 DNA is TGTGCCAGCAGCGTAGACCGCGACTATGGGGAGACCCAGTACTTC. It codes for CASSVDRDYGETQYF.

This chain joins TRBV28 and TRBJ2-7; a possible D gene is TRBD2 (6 bases). Trimming removed 2 bases from V and 4 bases from J, with 6 bases in between. Per the germline V gene, CDR1 is MDHEN and CDR2 is SYDVKM. This CDR3 is 12 amino acids long. The CDR3 DNA follows: TGTGCCAGCAGTTTAGGGGGGTACGAGCAGTACTTC. Translating gives CASSLGGYEQYF.

V is TRBV24-1 and J is TRBJ1-5, with D uncertain. The germline CDR1 and CDR2 sequences are KGHDR and SFDVKD. V was clipped by 3 bases and J by 2 bases, with 10 bases between them. The CDR3 consists of 15 residues. This CDR3 reads CATSDRTPGNQPQHF. The CDR3 coding sequence is TGTGCCACCAGTGATAGGACTCCCGGCAATCAGCCCCAGCATTTT.

This clone was observed a single time. The chain uses TRBV28 and TRBJ2-6, with 8 bases identical to TRBD1. V lost 6 bases to trimming and J lost 1 base; unmatched junction nucleotides: 14. The CDR3 is made up of 19 amino acids. CDR1 MDHEN and CDR2 SYDVKM come from the germline V gene. CDR3 coding DNA: TGTGCCAGCAGGGAAGAGACCGGGACAGGTGCATCTGGGGCCAACGTCCTGACTTTC. Translation: CASREETGTGASGANVLTF.

The chain has TRBV7-9 and TRBJ2-7; D gene uncertain. This CDR3 has 12 amino acids. The germline V gene has CDR1 SEHNR and CDR2 FQNEAQ (reference sequence). V gave up 3 bases and J gave up 5 bases, with 8 bases separating them. This CDR3 reads CASSFDSDEQYF. Written as DNA, the CDR3 is TGTGCCAGCAGCTTCGATAGTGACGAGCAGTACTTC.

The CDR3 sequence is CASSSSANEKLFF. DNA for the CDR3: TGTGCCAGCAGTTCGTCAGCTAATGAAAAACTGTTTTTT. The chain recombines TRBV27 with TRBJ1-4; D is undetermined. CDR1 and CDR2 (germline): MNHEY, SMNVEV (reference sequence). The CDR3 loop spans 13 amino acids. Trimming cost V 4 bases and J 3 bases, with 6 bases left between them.